Included here is one TCR beta chain sequence, with context. The antigen is undetermined. TCR beta library input comprised around 2 micrograms of genomic DNA from cryopreserved PBMCs. This sample was included in a study of cytotoxic CD8 clonotypes in ibrutinib-treated CLL. Looking at the study overall: With a range of 6 to 36, the median treatment time before response samples were taken was more than nine months.

General study results and limits: Sampling times, which were not matched between the groups, differed between sustained-remission patients and progressing patients. An increase in clonality occurred at ibrutinib response, followed by a return toward baseline at progression.

CDR3 length: 16 residues. Trimming cost V 4 bases and J 0 bases, with 14 bases left between them. CDR1 and CDR2 (germline): SGDLS, YYNGEE. The protocol was immunoSEQ multiplex PCR, while the TCRdb copy is restricted to in-frame clones and leaves out a portion. Of about 27,000 clones in the sample, about 70% are singletons; the top ten hold approximately 58%. The TCR was taken from a human donor with chronic lymphocytic leukemia. The sample here was PBMCs, taken after 24 months of ibrutinib treatment. V is TRBV9 and J is TRBJ2-1, with D maybe TRBD2 (6 bases). DNA for the CDR3: TGTGCCAGCAGCCTCCAGTTGGGGGGCTCCTACAATGAGCAGTTCTTC. Translation gives CASSLQLGGSYNEQFF.